The clone carrying this T cell receptor (beta chain) appeared a few times. Its specificity is not known. Germline CDR1 SQVTM, CDR2 ANQGSEA. V gave up 5 bases and J gave up 4 bases, with 14 bases separating them. The CDR3 runs to 13 residues. This entry is derived from a study of T cells after yellow fever vaccination. Study-level information: Low-cell-number fractions underwent preparation using SMART-Seq v4 Ultra Low Input.

Study observations and caveats: Few clonotypes appeared in both CD4 and CD8 compartments. Repertoires sorted by FACS could include abundant clonotypes that are contaminants from the bulk population.

TCRdb redid the calling of the 5' RACE reads with MiXCR, one entry per CDR3 protein. The sample holds hundreds of thousands of distinct CDR3 sequences; 20% to 25% are singletons and the top ten take roughly 16%. V gene TRBV29-1 combines with J gene TRBJ2-5; D gene ambiguous. The material was PBMCs, obtained approximately 22 days after the first yellow fever vaccination. This TCR was sampled from a man in his late teens or twenties who received the YFV17D yellow fever vaccine. CDR3 nucleotide sequence: TGCAGCGTTCTCCCGACGGGCGGAGAGACCCAGTACTTC. Translated: CSVLPTGGETQYF.